These 17 T cell receptor beta chains were sequenced from one sample in a study of identical twins. TCRdb fed the 5' RACE reads into MiXCR, producing one record per CDR3 protein. The sample consists of fewer than 650,000 distinct CDR3 sequences, around 7.4% of them appearing once. These same data were also listed under a study on yellow fever vaccine responses in identical twins.

Specimen: PBMCs. The receptor set was obtained from a woman aged 18-35 years in good health.

The rearrangement joins TRBV3-1 to TRBJ2-7, with D unresolved. V lost 2 bases, J lost 1 base, and 15 bases lay in between. Germline V lookup: CDR1 LGHDT, CDR2 YNNKEL (reference sequence). The CDR3 spans 16 residues. The CDR3 spells CASSQRAVGVSYEQYF. The CDR3 nucleotides read TGTGCCAGCAGCCAAAGGGCGGTTGGCGTTTCCTACGAGCAGTACTTC.

This clonotype turned up a few times. The V call is TRBV27, the J call TRBJ2-3, with 10 bases aligning to TRBD1. The CDR3 is 16 amino acids. The germline gives CDR1 MNHEY, CDR2 SMNVEV (reference sequence). Trimming removed 2 bases from V and 6 bases from J; junction bases left unmatched: 8. This CDR3 reads CASSLTGTGVFDTQYF. As DNA, the CDR3 is TGTGCCAGCAGTTTAACCGGGACAGGGGTGTTTGATACGCAGTATTTT.

This rearrangement joins TRBV3-1 to TRBJ1-2; no reliable D call. Trimming cost V 1 base and J 4 bases, with 10 bases left between them. The CDR3 consists of 14 residues. Germline values: CDR1 LGHDT, CDR2 YNNKEL (reference sequence). The DNA of the CDR3 is TGTGCCAGCAGCCAAGGGGCAGCAGTCTATGGCTACACCTTC. Translating gives CASSQGAAVYGYTF.

J is TRBJ1-2 and V is TRBV11-1; TRBD1 is a possible D gene (6 bases). Germline CDR1 reads SGHAT; CDR2 reads FQDESV (reference sequence). This CDR3 contains 15 residues. Trimming removed 3 bases at V and 0 bases at J, with 11 bases between. CDR3 in amino acids: CASSFVRGANYGYTF. CDR3 DNA: TGTGCCAGCAGCTTTGTCAGGGGAGCTAACTATGGCTACACCTTC.

This chain uses TRBV5-4 with TRBJ2-1; D gene unclear. CDR1 is SGHNT, CDR2 YYREEE, per germline (reference sequence). This CDR3 spans 13 amino acids. V lost 4 bases and J lost 9, with 14 bases in between. CDR3 coding DNA: TGTGCCAGCAGCCAGGACCCATCCTCTGAGCAGTTCTTC. It specifies CASSQDPSSEQFF.

The V and J genes are TRBV20-1 and TRBJ2-7; 11 bases align to TRBD2. This CDR3 region has 14 residues. Germline CDR1 reads DFQATT; CDR2 reads SNEGSKA (reference sequence). After removal of 5 bases from V and 3 bases from J, the junction contained 6 bases not matched to a gene. CDR3 in DNA: TGCAGTGCTCGCGCGACTAGCGGGAACTACGAGCAGTACTTC. Its protein is CSARATSGNYEQYF.

This clonotype was counted only a few times. V and J are TRBV15 and TRBJ2-1; maybe TRBD2 (6 bases). Trimming pared 2 bases from V and 7 bases from J, leaving 9 bases between. Germline V gene data show CDR1 as LNHNV and CDR2 as YYDKDF (reference sequence). The CDR3 runs to 13 residues. The CDR3 region is CATSRLLANEQFF. The CDR3 DNA reads as TGTGCCACCAGCAGACTACTAGCAAATGAGCAGTTCTTC.

This clonotype appeared many times. This chain joins TRBV28 and TRBJ2-1; D is perhaps TRBD2 (5 bases). Germline V gene data show CDR1 as MDHEN and CDR2 as SYDVKM. The V end was cut by 0 bases, the J end by 7 bases, with 25 bases between. The CDR3 spans 19 residues. CDR3 sequence reads: CASSLWDGSAEGPVNEQFF. CDR3 nucleotides: TGTGCCAGCAGTTTATGGGATGGTAGCGCTGAGGGTCCCGTTAATGAGCAGTTCTTC.

This clonotype has ten or more counts. The CDR3 DNA is TGCAGTGCTAGGTCCCCGGGCAGCTCCTACAATGAGCAGTTCTTC. This codes for CSARSPGSSYNEQFF. The chain employs TRBV20-1 and TRBJ2-1; D is undetermined. The length of the CDR3 is 15 residues. With 3 bases removed from V and 0 bases from J, the gap between germline ends came to 12 bases. Per the germline V gene, CDR1 is DFQATT and CDR2 is SNEGSKA (reference sequence).

The chain combines TRBV5-1 with TRBJ1-1, with D maybe TRBD1 (5 bases). Trimming cost V 0 bases and J 1 base, with 10 bases left between them. The CDR3 consists of 15 residues. The V gene's germline CDR1 is SGHRS and CDR2 YFSETQ. CDR3 sequence: CASSLGRVRNTEAFF. Written as DNA, the CDR3 is TGCGCCAGCAGCTTGGGCAGGGTACGGAACACTGAAGCTTTCTTT.

Comment on this clonotype: Germline is not matched at one junction end, which may reflect a read error. The genes are TRBV6-1 and TRBJ2-7; 11 bases align to TRBD2. Germline CDR1 and CDR2: MNHNS and SASEGT. The CDR3 has 17 amino acids. The DNA of the CDR3 is TGTGCCAGCAGTCCTACCCTGGGACTAGCGGATTCCTCCGAGCAGTACTTC. Translated, it gives CASSPTLGLADSSEQYF.

This clonotype was recorded a few times. This chain joins TRBV6-1 and TRBJ1-5, with 9 bases that match TRBD1. The CDR3 is made up of 16 amino acids. The germline CDR1 and CDR2 sequences are MNHNS and SASEGT. The J segment lost 1 base and the V segment lost 4 bases, leaving 5 bases of the junction unmatched. DNA of the CDR3: TGTGCCAGCAGTGGGACGGACAGGGGAAGCAATCAGCCCCAGCATTTT. Residues: CASSGTDRGSNQPQHF.

The chain joins TRBV5-8 to TRBJ1-4; TRBD1 agrees at 10 bases. V shed 4 bases and J 5 bases; nucleotides not matched to a gene: 5. Germline loops: CDR1 SGHTS, CDR2 YDEGEE. The CDR3 extends over 15 amino acids. CDR3 region: CASSLRGQGNEKLFF. The DNA of the CDR3 is TGTGCCAGCAGCCTCAGGGGACAGGGGAATGAAAAACTGTTTTTT.

With regard to this clonotype: It may be a read error: a sequence one base away is much more abundant. V and J are TRBV2 and TRBJ2-7; 10 bases map to TRBD2. V lost 7 bases, J lost 2 bases, and 2 bases stayed unmatched. This CDR3 comprises 13 residues. The germline V gene encodes CDR1 SNHLY and CDR2 FYNNEI. For the CDR3, the DNA is TGTGCCAGCACTAGCGGGAGCCCCTACGAGCAGTACTTC. Translating gives CASTSGSPYEQYF.

Ten or more counts support this clonotype. J is TRBJ1-1 and V is TRBV15; D unresolved. The germline V and J ends were trimmed by 1 base and 0 bases, with 3 bases remaining between them. The CDR3 consists of 13 residues. Germline V gene data show CDR1 as LNHNV and CDR2 as YYDKDF (reference sequence). CDR3 protein: CATSRAVNTEAFF. CDR3 sequence (DNA): TGTGCCACCAGCAGAGCTGTGAACACTGAAGCTTTCTTT.

J is TRBJ2-2 and V is TRBV9; D is possibly TRBD2 (6 bases). Trimming left V 0 bases short and J 4 bases short, with 13 bases between. Germline V lookup: CDR1 SGDLS, CDR2 YYNGEE. The CDR3 runs 16 residues. CDR3 nucleotide sequence: TGTGCCAGCAGCGTAGCAGTAGCGGCGGTCACCGGGGAGCTGTTTTTT. It encodes CASSVAVAAVTGELFF.

This clonotype was observed a few times. The V gene is TRBV28, the J gene TRBJ2-7, with a weak D call TRBD1 (6 bases). The ends were cut back, 3 bases at V and 0 bases at J, with 9 bases in the middle. Germline assignment: CDR1 MDHEN and CDR2 SYDVKM. This CDR3 is 14 amino acids long. The CDR3 protein is CASSFGGSSYEQYV. In nucleotides, the CDR3 is TGTGCCAGCAGTTTTGGGGGCAGCTCCTACGAGCAGTACGTC.